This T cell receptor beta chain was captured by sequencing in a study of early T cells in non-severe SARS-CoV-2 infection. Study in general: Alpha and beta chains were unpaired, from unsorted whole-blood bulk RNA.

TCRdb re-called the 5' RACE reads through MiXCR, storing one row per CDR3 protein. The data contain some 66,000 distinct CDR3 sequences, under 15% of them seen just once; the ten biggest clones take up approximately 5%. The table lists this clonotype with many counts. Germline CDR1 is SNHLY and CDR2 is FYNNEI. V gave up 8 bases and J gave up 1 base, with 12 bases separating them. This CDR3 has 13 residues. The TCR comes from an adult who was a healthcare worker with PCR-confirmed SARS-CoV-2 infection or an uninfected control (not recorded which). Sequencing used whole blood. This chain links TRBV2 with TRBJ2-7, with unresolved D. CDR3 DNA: TGTGCCAGCGAGTCGACGGAATCCTACGAGCAGTACTTC. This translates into CASESTESYEQYF.